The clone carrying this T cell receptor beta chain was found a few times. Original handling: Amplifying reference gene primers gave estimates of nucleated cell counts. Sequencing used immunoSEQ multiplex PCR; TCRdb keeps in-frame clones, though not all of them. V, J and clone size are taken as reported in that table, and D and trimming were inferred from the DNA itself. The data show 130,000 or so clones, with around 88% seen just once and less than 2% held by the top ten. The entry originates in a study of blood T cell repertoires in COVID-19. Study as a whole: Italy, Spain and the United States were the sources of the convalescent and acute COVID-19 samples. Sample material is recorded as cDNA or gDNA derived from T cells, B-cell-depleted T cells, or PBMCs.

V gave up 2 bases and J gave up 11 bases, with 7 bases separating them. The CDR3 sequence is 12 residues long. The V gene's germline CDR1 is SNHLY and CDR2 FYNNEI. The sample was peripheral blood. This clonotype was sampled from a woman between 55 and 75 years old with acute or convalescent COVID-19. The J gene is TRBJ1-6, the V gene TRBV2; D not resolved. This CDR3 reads CASSESRPPLHF. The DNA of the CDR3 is TGTGCCAGCAGTGAATCCCGTCCACCCCTCCACTTT.